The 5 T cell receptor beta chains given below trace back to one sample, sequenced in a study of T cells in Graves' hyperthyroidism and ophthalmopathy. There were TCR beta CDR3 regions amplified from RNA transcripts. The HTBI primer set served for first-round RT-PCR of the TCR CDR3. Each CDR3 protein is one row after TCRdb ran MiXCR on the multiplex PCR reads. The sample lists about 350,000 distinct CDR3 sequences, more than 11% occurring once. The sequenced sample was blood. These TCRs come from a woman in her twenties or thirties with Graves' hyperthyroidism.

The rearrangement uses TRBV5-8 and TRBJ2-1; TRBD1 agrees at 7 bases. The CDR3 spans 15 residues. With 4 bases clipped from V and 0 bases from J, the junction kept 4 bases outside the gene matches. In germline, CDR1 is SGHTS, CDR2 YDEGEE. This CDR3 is CASSTGQSSYNEQFF. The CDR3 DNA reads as TGTGCCAGCAGCACGGGACAGAGCTCCTACAATGAGCAGTTCTTC.

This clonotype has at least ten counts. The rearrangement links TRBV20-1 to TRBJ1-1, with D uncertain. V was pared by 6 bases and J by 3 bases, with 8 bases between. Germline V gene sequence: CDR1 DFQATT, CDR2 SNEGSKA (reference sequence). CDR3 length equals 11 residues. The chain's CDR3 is CSASADTEAFF. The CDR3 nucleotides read TGCAGTGCATCGGCCGACACTGAAGCTTTCTTT.

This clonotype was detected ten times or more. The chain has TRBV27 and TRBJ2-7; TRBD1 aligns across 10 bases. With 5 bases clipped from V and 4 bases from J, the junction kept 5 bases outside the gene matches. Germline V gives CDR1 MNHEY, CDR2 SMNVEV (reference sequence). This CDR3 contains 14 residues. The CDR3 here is CASSPTDRGYEQYF. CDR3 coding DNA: TGTGCCAGCAGTCCAACGGACAGGGGGTACGAGCAGTACTTC.

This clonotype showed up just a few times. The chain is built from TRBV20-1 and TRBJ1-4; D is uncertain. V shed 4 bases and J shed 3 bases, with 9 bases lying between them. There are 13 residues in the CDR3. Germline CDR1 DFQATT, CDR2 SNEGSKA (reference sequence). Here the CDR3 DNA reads TGCAGTGCTAAGGTGTCTTCTAATGAAAAACTGTTTTTT. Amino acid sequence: CSAKVSSNEKLFF.

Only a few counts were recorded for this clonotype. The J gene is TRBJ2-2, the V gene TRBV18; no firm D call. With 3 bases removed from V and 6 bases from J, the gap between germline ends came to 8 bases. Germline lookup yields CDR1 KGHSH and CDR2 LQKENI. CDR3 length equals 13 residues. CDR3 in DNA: TGTGCCAGCTCACCCCAGGTCCCCGGGGAGCTGTTTTTT. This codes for CASSPQVPGELFF.